This T cell receptor (beta chain) derives from a study of blood T cells in healthy people across ages. Germline CDR1 and CDR2: KGHDR and SFDVKD. The CDR3 totals 16 residues. A J-beta primer mix and a sample-barcoded 5' primer were used in a second PCR of roughly 7 to 12 cycles. TCRdb re-called the 5' RACE reads with MiXCR, one entry per CDR3 protein. Of more than 650,000 distinct CDR3 sequences listed, 22% are singletons. This receptor was identified in a man between 65 and 80 years old in good health. The specimen was blood. V usage is TRBV24-1 and J usage is TRBJ2-5, with D maybe TRBD1 (6 bases). The J call may be wrong; the DNA end is better matched by TRBJ2-1. The CDR3 sequence: CATSAIGDKVNNEQFF. CDR3 nucleotides: TGTGCCACCAGTGCAATCGGGGACAAGGTTAACAATGAGCAGTTCTTC.